The entry below describes one TCR beta chain. One junction end disagrees with the germline gene, perhaps due to a read error. Time point defined: persistent/refractory GD, antithyroid drugs over 5 years with positive TRAb. RNA from PBMCs was the source of the TCR library. The data derive from a study of regulatory T cells in long-lasting Graves disease. For TCR beta, libraries came from iRepertoire HTBI primers and Arm-PCR of CDR3 regions. TCRdb fed the multiplex PCR reads into MiXCR, producing one record per CDR3 protein. The repertoire holds roughly 450,000 distinct CDR3 sequences, with roughly 20% as singletons. This clonotype originated in a female donor with Graves disease. Material: peripheral blood mononuclear cells (PBMCs), obtained when the disease was refractory, from a patient treated with antithyroid drugs.

The CDR3 loop is CASSYSTQGGNQHQHF. CDR3 DNA sequence: TGTGCCAGCAGTTACTCAACGCAGGGTGGAAATCAGCACCAGCATTTT. This chain links TRBV6-2 or TRBV6-3 with TRBJ1-5; TRBD1 is a possible D gene (5 bases). The CDR3 has 16 amino acids. Germline CDR1 MNHEY, CDR2 SVGEGT.